The rows below give T cell receptor beta chains drawn from one sample of a study of T-cell memory formation after mild COVID-19. TCRdb called the 5' RACE reads again in MiXCR, with one record for every CDR3 protein. The sample carries hundreds of thousands of distinct CDR3 sequences, roughly 17% recorded once. Specimen: PBMCs or a T cell subset sorted from them (not recorded which). All receptors derive from an adult woman who had mild COVID-19 (a few samples of this study predate the infection). Cell type and time point are not known. Each CDR3 is given with its conserved first and last residue. Fields, in order: clone size, D gene, V gene, J gene, CDR3 protein, CDR3 DNA. The D gene is left open where the match is weak. Clone size is shown for a subset of rows, as once, few, many or a class of expanded clone.

-	-	TRBV18	TRBJ1-1	CASSPQGGDTEAFF	TGTGCCAGCTCACCACAGGGCGGCGACACTGAAGCTTTCTTT
many	-	TRBV5-8	TRBJ1-2	CASSLAGGPAGYTF	TGTGCCAGCAGCTTGGCCGGGGGGCCAGCTGGCTACACCTTC
few	-	TRBV15	TRBJ1-1	CATSSLNGLRNTEAFF	TGTGCCACCAGCAGCCTCAATGGACTACGGAACACTGAAGCTTTCTTT
-	-	TRBV7-2	TRBJ1-1	CASSSRQISNTEAFF	TGTGCCAGCAGCTCTCGACAGATATCGAACACTGAAGCTTTCTTT
-	-	TRBV7-2	TRBJ2-1	CASSPNGGVGNEQFF	TGTGCCAGCAGCCCCAACGGCGGGGTTGGAAATGAGCAGTTCTTC
-	TRBD1	TRBV19	TRBJ2-1	CASRQGTGGAHEQFF	TGTGCCAGTAGACAGGGGACAGGGGGCGCCCATGAGCAGTTCTTC
few	-	TRBV30	TRBJ2-7	CAWSVRNRVSEQYF	TGTGCCTGGAGTGTAAGAAACAGGGTGTCCGAGCAGTACTTC
-	-	TRBV12-3/TRBV12-4	TRBJ2-3	CASRPDYPSGDTQYF	TGTGCCAGCAGGCCCGACTACCCCAGTGGAGATACGCAGTATTTT
-	-	TRBV7-2	TRBJ1-6	CASSREKDSPLHF	TGTGCCAGCAGCAGGGAGAAGGATTCACCCCTCCACTTT
-	TRBD1	TRBV2	TRBJ1-4	CASSESMTGEKLNEKLFF	TGTGCCAGCAGTGAAAGCATGACAGGGGAAAAACTCAATGAAAAACTGTTTTTT
-	TRBD1	TRBV20-1	TRBJ2-1	CSAPHDRGYNEQFF	TGCAGTGCACCTCACGACAGGGGATACAATGAGCAGTTCTTC
-	-	TRBV15	TRBJ1-2	CATSMTGLTGSNYGYTF	TGTGCCACCAGCATGACGGGTTTGACGGGTTCTAACTATGGCTACACCTTC
few	-	TRBV12-3/TRBV12-4	TRBJ2-5	CASSFTGTETQYF	TGTGCCAGCAGTTTCACTGGGACGGAGACCCAGTACTTC
-	-	TRBV6-5	TRBJ1-1	CAGWGATEAFF	TGTGCCGGCTGGGGAGCTACTGAAGCTTTCTTT
many	-	TRBV12-3/TRBV12-4	TRBJ2-7	CASSPGAGEQYF	TGTGCCAGCAGTCCAGGGGCAGGGGAGCAGTACTTC
few	TRBD2	TRBV3-1	TRBJ2-1	CASSHRTSGGAYNEQFF	TGTGCCAGCAGCCACAGGACTAGCGGGGGGGCCTACAATGAGCAGTTCTTC